This T cell receptor (beta chain) was captured by sequencing in a study of OX40 agonist ivuxolimab in advanced cancers. About the research overall: The study treated patients with ivuxolimab, an agonistic anti-OX40 (CD134) antibody. Study-level points and caveats: At 0.1 to 3.0 mg/kg and by week 6, CD4+ and CD8+ T cells in the blood had expanded clonally. Among the lowest peripheral clonal expansion occurred in 0.1-3.0 mg/kg partial responders.

This CDR3 has 18 residues. Germline-derived CDR1 and CDR2 are MDHEN and SYDVKM. The V gene end was trimmed by 4 bases and the J gene end by 5 bases; junction bases not matched to a gene: 16. Only in-frame clones appear in the TCRdb table, and some are missing; sequencing was by immunoSEQ multiplex PCR. Seen here are over 40,000 clones, roughly 80% observed once, and the top ten hold 2.5% to 3%. As to this clone: What it binds is unknown.

People who had autoimmune disease history or systemic immunosuppression were excluded. The sequences come from CD4+ or CD8+ T cells sorted from blood, collected in a trial of the OX40 agonist ivuxolimab. The chain is built from TRBV28 and TRBJ2-5, with 10 bases that match TRBD1. The TCR was taken from an adult with an advanced solid tumor such as melanoma, head and neck, liver or kidney cancer. This CDR3 reads CASSSNAPGQGWKETQYF. For the CDR3, the DNA is TGTGCCAGCAGTTCCAACGCGCCGGGACAGGGGTGGAAGGAGACCCAGTACTTC.